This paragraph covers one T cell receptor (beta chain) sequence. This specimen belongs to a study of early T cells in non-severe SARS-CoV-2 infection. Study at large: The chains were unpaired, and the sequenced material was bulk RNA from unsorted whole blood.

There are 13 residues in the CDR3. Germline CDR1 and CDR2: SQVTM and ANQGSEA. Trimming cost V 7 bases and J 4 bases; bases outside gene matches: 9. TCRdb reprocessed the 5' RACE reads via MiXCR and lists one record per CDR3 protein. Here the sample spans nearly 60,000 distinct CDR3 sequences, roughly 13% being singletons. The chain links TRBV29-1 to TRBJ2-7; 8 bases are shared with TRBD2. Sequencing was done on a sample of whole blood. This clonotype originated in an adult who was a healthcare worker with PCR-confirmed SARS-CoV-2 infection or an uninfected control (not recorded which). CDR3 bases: TGCAGCGGAACCGGGGGGGCAGGGTACGAGCAGTACTTC. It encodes CSGTGGAGYEQYF.